These T cell receptor beta chains were read from a single sample in a study of OX40 agonist ivuxolimab in advanced cancers. The method was immunoSEQ multiplex PCR; TCRdb's version includes in-frame clones alone and lacks a portion of them. The repertoire holds roughly 13,000 clones, with approximately 93% as singletons. Sequenced material: CD4+ or CD8+ T cells sorted from blood, taken in a trial of the OX40 agonist ivuxolimab. The receptors were sampled from an adult with an advanced solid tumor such as melanoma, head and neck, liver or kidney cancer. Each CDR3 is given with its conserved first and last residue. The D gene is left open where the match is weak. Only part of the rows carry a size: once, few, many, or a class if the clone is expanded.

V gene: TRBV25-1; D gene: TRBD1; clone size: -; J gene: TRBJ2-7; CDR3 length: 15; CDR3 protein: CASSVSQGAPYEQYF; CDR3 DNA: TGTGCCAGCAGTGTATCACAGGGGGCTCCCTACGAGCAGTACTTC
V gene: TRBV6-5; D gene: TRBD1; clone size: -; J gene: TRBJ1-2; CDR3 length: 15; CDR3 protein: CASSYTQGAVYGYTF; CDR3 DNA: TGTGCCAGCAGTTACACACAGGGGGCGGTCTATGGCTACACCTTC
V gene: TRBV6-7; D gene: -; clone size: -; J gene: TRBJ2-1; CDR3 length: 14; CDR3 protein: CASSYYDSYNEQFF; CDR3 DNA: TGTGCCAGCAGTTATTACGACTCTTACAATGAGCAGTTCTTC
V gene: TRBV28; D gene: -; clone size: -; J gene: TRBJ2-7; CDR3 length: 17; CDR3 protein: CASSLGAVEPKKYEQYF; CDR3 DNA: TGTGCCAGCAGTTTGGGGGCGGTGGAGCCTAAAAAATACGAGCAGTACTTC
V gene: TRBV5-1; D gene: TRBD1; clone size: -; J gene: TRBJ1-3; CDR3 length: 16; CDR3 protein: CASSSGGRGLANTIYF; CDR3 DNA: TGCGCCAGCAGCTCTGGAGGCAGGGGGCTAGCAAACACCATATATTTT
V gene: TRBV19; D gene: TRBD1; clone size: -; J gene: TRBJ2-7; CDR3 length: 14; CDR3 protein: CASKAGTGSEEQYF; CDR3 DNA: TGTGCCAGTAAGGCGGGGACAGGGTCAGAGGAGCAGTACTTC
V gene: TRBV4-1; D gene: TRBD2; clone size: -; J gene: TRBJ2-1; CDR3 length: 16; CDR3 protein: CASSHLWERGGHEQFF; CDR3 DNA: TGCGCCAGCAGCCACCTTTGGGAGCGGGGGGGCCATGAGCAGTTCTTC
V gene: TRBV7-8; D gene: -; clone size: -; J gene: TRBJ1-1; CDR3 length: 13; CDR3 protein: CASSLGMNTEAFF; CDR3 DNA: TGTGCCAGCAGCTTAGGTATGAACACTGAAGCTTTCTTT
V gene: TRBV27; D gene: -; clone size: -; J gene: TRBJ1-1; CDR3 length: 15; CDR3 protein: CASSLSGNQRTEAFF; CDR3 DNA: TGTGCCAGCAGTTTATCGGGGAACCAGAGGACTGAAGCTTTCTTT
V gene: TRBV6-6; D gene: -; clone size: -; J gene: TRBJ1-2; CDR3 length: 16; CDR3 protein: CASSYSFSAGADGYTF; CDR3 DNA: TGTGCCAGCAGTTACTCGTTTTCGGCAGGGGCAGATGGCTACACCTTC
V gene: TRBV9; D gene: TRBD1; clone size: -; J gene: TRBJ2-3; CDR3 length: 15; CDR3 protein: CASSPPRTGGDTQYF; CDR3 DNA: TGTGCCAGCAGCCCTCCCCGGACAGGGGGAGATACGCAGTATTTT
V gene: TRBV2; D gene: -; clone size: -; J gene: TRBJ1-2; CDR3 length: 13; CDR3 protein: CASSEPELYGYTF; CDR3 DNA: TGTGCCAGCAGTGAACCAGAACTCTATGGCTACACCTTC
V gene: TRBV28; D gene: -; clone size: medium-sized; J gene: TRBJ1-2; CDR3 length: 13; CDR3 protein: CASHSGTDYGYTF; CDR3 DNA: TGTGCCAGCCACTCCGGGACCGACTATGGCTACACCTTC
V gene: TRBV29-1; D gene: -; clone size: -; J gene: TRBJ1-4; CDR3 length: 11; CDR3 protein: CSGWSGGKLFF; CDR3 DNA: TGCAGCGGATGGTCCGGCGGAAAACTGTTTTTT
V gene: TRBV11-3; D gene: TRBD1; clone size: -; J gene: TRBJ1-2; CDR3 length: 20; CDR3 protein: CASSPYPAGTGAFIGGGYTF; CDR3 DNA: TGTGCCAGCAGCCCATATCCCGCCGGGACAGGGGCCTTCATAGGAGGAGGCTACACCTTC
V gene: TRBV7-9; D gene: -; clone size: -; J gene: TRBJ2-5; CDR3 length: 14; CDR3 protein: CASSFTEEFETQYF; CDR3 DNA: TGTGCCAGCAGCTTCACGGAGGAGTTTGAGACCCAGTACTTC
V gene: TRBV6-5; D gene: -; clone size: -; J gene: TRBJ2-1; CDR3 length: 13; CDR3 protein: CASSYSSGNEQFF; CDR3 DNA: TGTGCCAGCAGTTACTCGTCCGGCAATGAGCAGTTCTTC
V gene: TRBV27; D gene: -; clone size: -; J gene: TRBJ2-2; CDR3 length: 12; CDR3 protein: CASSPSTGELFF; CDR3 DNA: TGTGCCAGCAGTCCGAGCACCGGGGAGCTGTTTTTT
V gene: TRBV28; D gene: -; clone size: -; J gene: TRBJ2-5; CDR3 length: 17; CDR3 protein: CASSQPTSREYQETQYF; CDR3 DNA: TGTGCCAGCAGTCAACCCACTAGCAGGGAGTACCAAGAGACCCAGTACTTC
V gene: TRBV27; D gene: -; clone size: -; J gene: TRBJ2-7; CDR3 length: 15; CDR3 protein: CASSFGQGTPYEQYF; CDR3 DNA: TGTGCCAGCAGTTTTGGGCAAGGGACCCCCTACGAGCAGTACTTC
V gene: TRBV6-6; D gene: TRBD1; clone size: -; J gene: TRBJ1-4; CDR3 length: 16; CDR3 protein: CASSSSGTATNEKLFF; CDR3 DNA: TGTGCCAGCAGTTCCTCCGGGACAGCAACTAATGAAAAACTGTTTTTT
V gene: TRBV9; D gene: -; clone size: -; J gene: TRBJ1-3; CDR3 length: 16; CDR3 protein: CASSEGTGMYGNTIYF; CDR3 DNA: TGTGCCAGCAGCGAGGGCACAGGGATGTATGGAAACACCATATATTTT
V gene: TRBV6-5; D gene: TRBD1; clone size: -; J gene: TRBJ2-2; CDR3 length: 14; CDR3 protein: CASTGTIGQGRVFF; CDR3 DNA: TGTGCCAGCACGGGCACCATAGGACAGGGACGGGTGTTTTTT